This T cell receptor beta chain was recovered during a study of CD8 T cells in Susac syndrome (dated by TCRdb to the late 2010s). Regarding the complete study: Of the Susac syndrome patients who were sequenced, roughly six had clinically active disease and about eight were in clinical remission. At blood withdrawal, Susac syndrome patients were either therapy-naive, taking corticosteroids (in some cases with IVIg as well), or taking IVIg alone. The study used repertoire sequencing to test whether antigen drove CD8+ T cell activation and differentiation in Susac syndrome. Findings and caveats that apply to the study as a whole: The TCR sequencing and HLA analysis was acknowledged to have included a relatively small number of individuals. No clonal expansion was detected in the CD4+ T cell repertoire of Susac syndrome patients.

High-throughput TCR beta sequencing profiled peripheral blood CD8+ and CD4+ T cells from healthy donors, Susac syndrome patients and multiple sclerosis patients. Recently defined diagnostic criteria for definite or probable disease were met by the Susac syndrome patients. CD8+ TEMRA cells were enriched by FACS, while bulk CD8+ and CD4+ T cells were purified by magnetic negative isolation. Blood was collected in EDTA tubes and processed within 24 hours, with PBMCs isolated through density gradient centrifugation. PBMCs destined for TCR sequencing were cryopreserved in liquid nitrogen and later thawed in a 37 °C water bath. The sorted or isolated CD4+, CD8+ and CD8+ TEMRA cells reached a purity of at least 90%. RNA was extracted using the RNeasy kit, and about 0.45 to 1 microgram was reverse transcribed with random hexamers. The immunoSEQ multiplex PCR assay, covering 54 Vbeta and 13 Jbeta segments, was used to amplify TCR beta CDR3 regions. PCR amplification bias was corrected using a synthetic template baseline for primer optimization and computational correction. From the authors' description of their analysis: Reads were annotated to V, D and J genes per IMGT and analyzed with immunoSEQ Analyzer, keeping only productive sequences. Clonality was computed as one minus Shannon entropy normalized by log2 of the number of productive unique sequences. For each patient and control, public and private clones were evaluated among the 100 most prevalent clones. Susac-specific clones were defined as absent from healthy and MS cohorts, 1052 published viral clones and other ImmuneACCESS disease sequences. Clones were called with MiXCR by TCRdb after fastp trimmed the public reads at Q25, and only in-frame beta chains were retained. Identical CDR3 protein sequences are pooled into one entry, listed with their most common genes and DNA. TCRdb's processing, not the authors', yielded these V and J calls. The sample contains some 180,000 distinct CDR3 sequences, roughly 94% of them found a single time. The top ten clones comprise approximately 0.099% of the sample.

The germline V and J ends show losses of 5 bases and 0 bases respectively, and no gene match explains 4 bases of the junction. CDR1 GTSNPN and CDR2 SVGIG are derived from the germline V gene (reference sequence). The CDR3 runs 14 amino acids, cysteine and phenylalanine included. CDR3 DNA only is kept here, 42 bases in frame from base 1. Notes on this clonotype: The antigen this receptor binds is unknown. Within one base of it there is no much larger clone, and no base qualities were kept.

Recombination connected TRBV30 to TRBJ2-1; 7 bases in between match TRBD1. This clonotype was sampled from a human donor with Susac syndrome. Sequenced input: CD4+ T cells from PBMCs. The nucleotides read TGTGCCTGGGCTGCAGGGGGCTCCTACAATGAGCAGTTCTTC. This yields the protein CAWAAGGSYNEQFF.